This T cell receptor beta chain originates from a study of T cells in Graves' hyperthyroidism and ophthalmopathy (dated by TCRdb to 2018 to 2020). In terms of the full investigation: Peripheral blood was collected at initial diagnosis, before any treatment. In addition, the study compared T-cell repertoires in thyroid tissue and in blood from several Graves' hyperthyroidism patients. For training and testing, the roughly 93 patients in the discovery cohort were randomly divided in a 7:3 ratio. An independent validation cohort of about 20 hyperthyroidism patients and 17 patients who later progressed to ophthalmopathy tested prospective prediction of ophthalmopathy. To identify distinguishing TCR V-J signatures, a discovery cohort of 100 patients was used, comprising 40 to 45 with Graves' ophthalmopathy and some 57 with stable Graves' hyperthyroidism. After sampling, hyperthyroidism patients received methimazole starting at 30 mg daily, and ophthalmopathy patients received high-dose intravenous methylprednisolone. The paper describes TCR Vbeta CDR3 sequencing of 120 to 150 peripheral blood samples, made up of 43 ophthalmopathy patients, 70 to 75 hyperthyroidism patients and 17 progressor patients.

General findings and caveats noted by the study authors: Sample size was not statistically predetermined, and investigators were not blinded to group allocation. A 13 V-J signature model separated ophthalmopathy from stable hyperthyroidism, with around 88% sensitivity and around 84% specificity in cross-validation and 80%/75% in testing. Most expanded thyroid clonotypes (frequency above 0.001) were also detected in blood, suggesting blood repertoires may reflect thyroid immune responses. During validation, the model predicted progression to ophthalmopathy a median of around 6 months ahead of onset, with almost 71% sensitivity and 72% to 85% specificity.

Ophthalmopathy patients had moderately to severely active disease, Clinical Activity Score of at least 3, NOSPECS grade of at least 4, and duration under 3 months. Any patient with an uncontrolled infection, another autoimmune disease, pregnancy or lactation was excluded. Diagnoses relied on clinical symptoms, serum thyroxine and TRAb, thyroid ultrasound and orbital computed tomography. PBMCs were isolated from approximately 10 ml of fresh peripheral blood by Ficoll-Paque density gradient centrifugation. Trizol reagent was used to extract total RNA, and RNA quality was then checked on an Agilent 2100 Bioanalyzer. The CDR3 contains 15 residues, cysteine and phenylalanine counted. Of the read, only the CDR3 DNA is kept; its 45 bases are in frame from base 1. Trimming removed 6 bases from V and 5 bases from J; the gene matches leave 9 bases unexplained. TCR beta CDR3 regions were amplified from RNA transcripts. The TCR CDR3 was subjected to a first round of RT-PCR using the HTBI primer set and the Qiagen OneStep RT-PCR kit. A second multiplex PCR round built the libraries, followed by size selection and purification. The libraries were sequenced on an Illumina HiSeq2000 using paired-end 100 bp reads. The paper's processing steps were these. SOAPnuke was used to process the raw data, throwing out any read that contained adapters or uncalled bases, had a mean Phred below 15, or lacked an exact constant-primer or identifier match. High-quality paired reads were merged with COPE v1.2.5, and unique nucleotide sequences were defined as clonotypes. MiTCR v1.1 was used to align the clonotypes against IMGT TRBV, TRBD and TRBJ reference segments. The analysis was restricted to V-J combinations with a frequency above 0.0001, which together covered 99% to 99.2% of the repertoires. A TCS score was defined as the ratio of F50 (clonal expansion) to E x V (chaos), with BLOSUM62-based TCRdist applied between CDR3 peptides within each V-J. Welch's t-statistics and random forest reduced some 510 V-J features to under 15, which were used in a naive Bayes classifier (R e1071). TCRdb cleaned the public reads at Q25 with fastp, built clones with MiXCR and kept in-frame beta chains. Each CDR3 protein appears once, grouped with its most common genes and DNA. TCRdb's processing, not the authors' own work, is the source of the V and J calls. The sample yields 360,000 or so distinct CDR3 sequences; roughly 15% were counted once. Roughly a fifth of the sample comes from the top ten.

This clonotype was recorded at least ten times. No cognate antigen has been identified for it. Base qualities were left out, and no much larger clone turns up one base away. In this chain, TRBV12-3 or TRBV12-4 is recombined with TRBJ2-5; 10 nucleotides in the junction match TRBD2. The source of this sequence is a woman aged 55-69 years with Graves' ophthalmopathy. Sequenced: blood. For the CDR3, the sequence is CASSLGLAVRETQYF. The nucleotides read TGTGCCAGCAGCCTTGGACTAGCGGTCCGGGAGACCCAGTACTTC.